A selection of T cell receptor beta chains follows, all from one sample in a study of blood T cell repertoires in COVID-19. Profiled with immunoSEQ multiplex PCR; TCRdb holds only in-frame clones, not every one. The sample lists some 130,000 clones; around 77% were seen once. Source material: peripheral blood. These receptors all come from a human donor in a cohort sampled during active COVID-19. The CDR3 runs from the conserved cysteine through the conserved F or W. The D gene is left open where the match is weak. The size of a clone is reported for some rows only, either as once, few or many, or as a class for expanded clones.

V gene,clone size,D gene,J gene,CDR3 protein,CDR3 DNA
TRBV5-1,NA,TRBD2,TRBJ2-1,CASSLVHGGGTYNEQFF,TGCGCCAGCAGCTTGGTTCACGGCGGGGGAACCTACAATGAGCAGTTCTTC
TRBV10-3,NA,NA,TRBJ1-2,CAISETGGRYGYTF,TGTGCCATCAGTGAAACGGGGGGGAGGTATGGCTACACCTTC
TRBV7-9,NA,NA,TRBJ2-7,CASSAAGLRGVEQYF,TGTGCCAGCAGCGCCGCCGGCCTCAGGGGGGTCGAGCAGTACTTC
TRBV5-6,NA,TRBD1,TRBJ1-1,CASSLGDRGRRAFF,TGTGCCAGCAGCTTAGGGGACAGGGGGCGGCGGGCTTTCTTT
TRBV4-2,few,TRBD1,TRBJ1-2,CASSQIGLRGQGPQWRGYTF,TGTGCCAGCAGCCAGATTGGACTGCGTGGACAGGGTCCCCAATGGAGAGGCTACACCTTC
TRBV9,few,NA,TRBJ2-3,CASSEGRGHRGDTQYF,TGTGCCAGCAGCGAGGGGAGGGGACACCGGGGGGATACGCAGTATTTT
TRBV19,NA,NA,TRBJ1-6,CASSTSLPTGTSNSPLHF,TGTGCCAGTAGTACAAGCCTCCCGACTGGGACATCTAATTCACCCCTCCACTTT
TRBV11-1,NA,NA,TRBJ1-5,CASTSRGQPQHF,TGTGCCAGCACTTCACGGGGGCAGCCCCAGCATTTT
TRBV6-6,NA,TRBD1,TRBJ2-7,CASSSPDRPWEQYF,TGTGCCAGCAGTTCACCGGACAGGCCTTGGGAGCAGTACTTC
TRBV11-3,NA,TRBD2,TRBJ2-1,CASSQGASGGQSEQFF,TGTGCCAGCAGCCAGGGGGCTAGCGGGGGACAAAGTGAGCAGTTCTTC
TRBV30,NA,TRBD1,TRBJ1-1,CAWSVSRSKTGGLMNTEAFF,TGTGCCTGGAGTGTGTCAAGATCAAAGACAGGGGGCCTCATGAACACTGAAGCTTTCTTT
TRBV15,NA,NA,TRBJ2-2,CATSRGWGLNTGELFF,TGTGCCACCAGCAGAGGATGGGGCCTGAACACCGGGGAGCTGTTTTTT
TRBV5-4,NA,NA,TRBJ2-3,CASSLVPSTDTQYF,TGTGCCAGCAGCTTGGTCCCTAGCACAGATACGCAGTATTTT
TRBV28,few,NA,TRBJ1-4,CASSSPGLTSEKLFF,TGTGCCAGCAGTTCCCCGGGACTCACCTCGGAAAAACTGTTTTTT
TRBV3-1/TRBV3-2,once,TRBD1,TRBJ2-7,CASSLKTGAPSYEQYF,TGTGCCAGCAGTCTTAAGACAGGGGCCCCTTCCTACGAGCAGTACTTC
TRBV9,NA,TRBD2,TRBJ2-2,CASSPYAGLTNTGELFF,TGTGCCAGCAGTCCTTATGCGGGACTAACGAACACCGGGGAGCTGTTTTTT